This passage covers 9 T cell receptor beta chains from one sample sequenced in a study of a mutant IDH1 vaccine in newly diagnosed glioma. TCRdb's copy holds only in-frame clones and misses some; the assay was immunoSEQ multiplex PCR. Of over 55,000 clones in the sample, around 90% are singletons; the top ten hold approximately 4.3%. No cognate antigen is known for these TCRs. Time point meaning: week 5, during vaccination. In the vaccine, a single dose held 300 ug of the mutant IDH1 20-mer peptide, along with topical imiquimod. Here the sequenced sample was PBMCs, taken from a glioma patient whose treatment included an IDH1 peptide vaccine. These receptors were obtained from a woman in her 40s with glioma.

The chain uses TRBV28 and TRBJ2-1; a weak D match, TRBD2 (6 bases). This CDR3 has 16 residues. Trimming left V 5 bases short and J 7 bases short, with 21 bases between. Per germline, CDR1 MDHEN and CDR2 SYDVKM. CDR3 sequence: CASSMGGAGQWNEQFF. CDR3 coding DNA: TGTGCCAGCAGTATGGGGGGAGCGGGCCAATGGAATGAGCAGTTCTTC.

CDR3 coding DNA: TGTGCCAGCAGCTTAAGACAGAGTCAGCCCCAGCATTTT. It encodes CASSLRQSQPQHF. The gene calls are TRBV11-2 and TRBJ1-5, with D maybe TRBD1 (5 bases). The CDR3 length is 13 residues. The germline V gene encodes CDR1 SGHAT and CDR2 FQNNGV. Trimming took 2 bases from V and 6 from J, leaving 8 bases between them.

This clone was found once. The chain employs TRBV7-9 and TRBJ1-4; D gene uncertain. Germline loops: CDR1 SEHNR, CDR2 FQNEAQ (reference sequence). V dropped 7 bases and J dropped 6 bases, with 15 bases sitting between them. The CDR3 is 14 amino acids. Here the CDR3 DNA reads TGTGCCAGCACAACTCCCGCCATAGATGAAAAACTGTTTTTT. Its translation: CASTTPAIDEKLFF. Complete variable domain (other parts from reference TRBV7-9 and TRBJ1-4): DTGVSQNPRHKITKRGQNVTFRCDPISEHNRLYWYRQTLGQGPEFLTYFQNEAQLEKSRLLSDRFSAERPKGSFSTLEIQRTEQGDSAMYLCASTTPAIDEKLFFGSGTQLSVL.

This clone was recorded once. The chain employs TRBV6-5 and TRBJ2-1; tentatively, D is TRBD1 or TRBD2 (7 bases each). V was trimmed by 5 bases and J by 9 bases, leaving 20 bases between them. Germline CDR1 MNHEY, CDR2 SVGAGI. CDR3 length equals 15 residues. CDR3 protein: CASSRGGEGAGEQFF. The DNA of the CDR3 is TGTGCCAGCAGTCGAGGTGGGGAGGGGGCGGGTGAGCAGTTCTTC.

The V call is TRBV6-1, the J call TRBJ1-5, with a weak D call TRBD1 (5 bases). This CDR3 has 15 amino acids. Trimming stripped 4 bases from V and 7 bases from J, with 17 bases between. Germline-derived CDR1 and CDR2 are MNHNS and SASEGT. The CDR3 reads CASSVRGSGYQPQHF. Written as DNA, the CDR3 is TGTGCCAGCAGTGTTCGGGGGTCAGGTTACCAGCCCCAGCATTTT.

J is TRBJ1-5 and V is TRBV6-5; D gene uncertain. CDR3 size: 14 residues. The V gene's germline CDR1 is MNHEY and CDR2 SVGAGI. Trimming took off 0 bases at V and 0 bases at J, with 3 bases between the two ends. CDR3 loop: CASSYSASNQPQHF. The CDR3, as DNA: TGTGCCAGCAGTTACTCTGCTAGCAATCAGCCCCAGCATTTT.

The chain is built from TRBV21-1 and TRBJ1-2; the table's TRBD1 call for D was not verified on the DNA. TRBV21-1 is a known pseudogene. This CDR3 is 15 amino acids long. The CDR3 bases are TGTGCCAGCAGCAATATGGGACAGGGGGGGGGTGGCTACACCTTC. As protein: CASSNMGQGGGGYTF.

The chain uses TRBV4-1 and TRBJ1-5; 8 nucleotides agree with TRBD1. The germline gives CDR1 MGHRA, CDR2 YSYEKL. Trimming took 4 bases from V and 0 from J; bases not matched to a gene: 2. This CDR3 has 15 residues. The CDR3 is CASSPGQVSNQPQHF. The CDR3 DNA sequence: TGCGCCAGCAGCCCGGGACAGGTTAGCAATCAGCCCCAGCATTTT.

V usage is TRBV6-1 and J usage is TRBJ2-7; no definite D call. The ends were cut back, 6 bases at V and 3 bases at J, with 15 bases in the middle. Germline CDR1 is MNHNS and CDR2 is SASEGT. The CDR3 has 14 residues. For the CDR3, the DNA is TGTGCCAGCAGCCCACAAGTCACAGACTACGAGCAGTACTTC. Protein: CASSPQVTDYEQYF.